The 9 T cell receptor beta chains presented below share a single source sample, sequenced in a study of T cell responses to AZD1222 COVID-19 vaccine. Only in-frame clones appear in the TCRdb table, and some are missing; sequencing was by immunoSEQ multiplex PCR. This sample carries around 130,000 clones, roughly nine tenths of them seen once, and the ten largest clones take roughly 1.8%. This specimen consisted of peripheral blood, obtained on day 0 of AZD1222 vaccination. Receptors originate from an adult in good health.

V is TRBV14 and J is TRBJ1-1, with no clear D. Germline CDR1 SGHDN, CDR2 FVKESK. There are 13 residues in the CDR3. V lost 1 base and J 8 bases, leaving 11 bases between the germline ends. The CDR3 DNA follows: TGTGCCAGCAGCCAAGGATGGGCCCAAGAAGCTTTCTTT. It codes for CASSQGWAQEAFF. Based on the CDR3 plus reference TRBV14 and TRBJ1-1, the full variable domain is EAGVTQFPSHSVIEKGQTVTLRCDPISGHDNLYWYRRVMGKEIKFLLHFVKESKQDESGMPNNRFLAERTGGTYSTLKVQPAELEDSGVYFCASSQGWAQEAFFGQGTRLTVV.

The table lists this clone with a count of one. V usage is TRBV25-1 and J usage is TRBJ2-1; D is perhaps TRBD1 (5 bases). Trimming pared 5 bases from V and 13 bases from J, leaving 15 bases between. The germline CDR1 and CDR2 sequences are MGHDK and SYGVNS. The CDR3 loop spans 12 amino acids. The CDR3 nucleotides are TGTGCCAGCAGTATGGACACCCATTTTCAGTTCTTC. This gives the protein CASSMDTHFQFF.

V gene TRBV12-5 combines with J gene TRBJ2-4; D tentatively reads TRBD1 or TRBD2 (5 bases each). This CDR3 is 13 amino acids long. Germline CDR1 and CDR2: LGHNT and FRNRAP. Trimming stripped 1 base from V and 7 bases from J, with 8 bases between. CDR3 sequence (DNA): TGTGCTAGTGGTTTGGGAGAGGGGAACATTCAGTACTTC. It specifies CASGLGEGNIQYF.

This chain uses TRBV11-2 with TRBJ2-1, with a tentative D call TRBD2 (6 bases). The CDR3 loop spans 15 amino acids. The germline gives CDR1 SGHAT, CDR2 FQNNGV. V was clipped by 1 base and J by 2 bases, with 9 bases between them. Here the CDR3 reads CASSLGGEAYNEQFF. The DNA for the CDR3 is TGTGCCAGCAGCTTAGGGGGGGAGGCCTACAATGAGCAGTTCTTC.

In its sample, this clone was seen once. The chain couples TRBV3-1 (or the pseudogene TRBV3-2) to TRBJ1-6, with a possible D match to TRBD1 (5 bases). Looked up from germline, CDR1 is LGHDT and CDR2 is YNNKEL (reference sequence). The CDR3 is 15 residues long. Trimming left V 4 bases short and J 9 bases short, with 16 bases between. The CDR3 spells CASSLRGGEASPLHF. In DNA form, the CDR3 reads TGTGCCAGCAGCCTCCGGGGAGGGGAGGCTTCACCCCTCCACTTT.

The chain is built from TRBV7-8 and TRBJ1-1; D gene unclear. Trimming took off 4 bases at V and 1 base at J, with 13 bases between the two ends. The CDR3 covers 15 residues. The germline V gene has CDR1 SGHVS and CDR2 FQNEAQ. CDR3 amino acids: CASSSRRVTNTEAFF. CDR3 nucleotide sequence: TGTGCCAGCAGCTCAAGGAGGGTCACGAACACTGAAGCTTTCTTT.

V is TRBV4-2 and J is TRBJ1-3, with D perhaps matching TRBD1 (5 bases). The CDR3 loop spans 15 amino acids. Trimming took 1 base from V and 2 from J, leaving 9 bases between them. Germline V CDR1 and CDR2: LGHNA, YNFKEQ. The CDR3 loop reads CASSQASRAGNTIYF. The CDR3 DNA follows: TGTGCCAGCAGCCAAGCGTCCAGGGCTGGAAACACCATATATTTT.

Written as DNA, the CDR3 is TGTGCCAGCAGCTTTGGAATGAGCTCCTACAATGAGCAGTTCTTC. Amino acid sequence: CASSFGMSSYNEQFF. V usage is TRBV11-3 and J usage is TRBJ2-1; unclear D gene. CDR1 is SGHNT, CDR2 YENEEA, per germline. V lost 3 bases and J lost 0, with 9 bases in between. The CDR3 loop spans 15 amino acids.

J is TRBJ2-3 and V is TRBV9; 10 nucleotides align to TRBD2. The CDR3 is made up of 15 amino acids. V was clipped by 4 bases and J by 9 bases; unmatched bases: 11. CDR1 and CDR2 (germline): SGDLS, YYNGEE. CDR3 DNA: TGTGCCAGCAGCACCCCAAGCGGGAGGGCCGGGACGCAGTATTTT. Translating gives CASSTPSGRAGTQYF.